This T cell receptor (beta chain) was recorded in a study of cytomegalovirus exposure and HLA in healthy donors. Regarding the study as a whole: Reported performance of the classifier showed diagnosis of cytomegalovirus status with high specificity and sensitivity.

Repertoires were generated with immunoSEQ multiplex PCR, while TCRdb's copy carries only in-frame clones and drops some. In the table there are 100,000 to 150,000 clones, roughly 95% of which are singletons. Concerning this clone itself: The antigen remains unidentified.

Trimming removed 0 bases at V and 1 base at J, with 9 bases between. The CDR3 has 15 amino acids. Germline V gene sequence: CDR1 SGHNT, CDR2 YENEEA. This chain uses TRBV11-3 with TRBJ1-1; tentative D call: TRBD1 (6 bases). Sequenced sample: PBMCs. This clonotype was sampled from a man younger than 35 in good health and CMV-seronegative. The CDR3 DNA follows: TGTGCCAGCAGCTTAGATGGACAGCCGAACACTGAAGCTTTCTTT. It is translated as CASSLDGQPNTEAFF.